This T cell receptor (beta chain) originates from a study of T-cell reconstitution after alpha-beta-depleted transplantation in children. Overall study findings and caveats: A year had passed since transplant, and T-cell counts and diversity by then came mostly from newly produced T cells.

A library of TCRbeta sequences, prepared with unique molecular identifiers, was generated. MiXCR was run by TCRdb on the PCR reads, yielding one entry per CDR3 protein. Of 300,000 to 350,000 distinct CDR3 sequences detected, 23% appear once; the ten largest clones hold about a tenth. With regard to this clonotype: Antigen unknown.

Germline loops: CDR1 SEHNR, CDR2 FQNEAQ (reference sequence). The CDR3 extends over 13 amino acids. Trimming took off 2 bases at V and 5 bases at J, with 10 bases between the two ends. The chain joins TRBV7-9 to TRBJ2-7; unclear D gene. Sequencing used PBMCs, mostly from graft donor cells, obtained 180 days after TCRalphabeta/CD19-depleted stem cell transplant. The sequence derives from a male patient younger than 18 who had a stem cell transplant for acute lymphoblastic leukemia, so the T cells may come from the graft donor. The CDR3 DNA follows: TGTGCCAGCAGCTTAACAACCCGGGACGAGCAGTACTTC. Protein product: CASSLTTRDEQYF.